The 11 T cell receptor beta chains presented below share a single source sample, sequenced in a study of T cell clonotyping in hematopoietic cell transplantation. The repertoire was sequenced with immunoSEQ multiplex PCR; TCRdb's copy has only in-frame clones and lacks some. The sample shows about 5,600 clones, roughly 79% of them seen only once. The sample here was peripheral blood mononuclear cells, taken 100 days after allogeneic stem cell transplant. The receptors were sampled from a male patient aged 55 to 70 who had an allogeneic stem cell transplant, so T cells may come from the graft donor. Some clones in this sample may be carry-over from other donors' samples.

CDR3 residues: CASSVGLKGTEAFF. In nucleotides, the CDR3 is TGTGCCAGCAGCGTAGGACTCAAGGGCACTGAAGCTTTCTTT. The V call is TRBV9, the J call TRBJ1-1; no clear D. Trimming removed 0 bases from V and 4 bases from J, with 10 bases in between. This CDR3 has 14 residues. Per the germline V gene, CDR1 is SGDLS and CDR2 is YYNGEE.

This clone was observed once. The CDR3 DNA reads as TGTGCCAGCAGTTACTCAGGGCACGAGACCCAGTACTTC. As protein: CASSYSGHETQYF. The chain has TRBV6-6 and TRBJ2-5; D gene unclear. CDR3 length: 13 amino acids. CDR1 and CDR2 (germline): MNHNY, SVGAGI (reference sequence). The V gene lost 0 bases and the J gene lost 5 bases, with 7 bases spanning the gap.

The chain recombines TRBV5-1 with TRBJ2-7; D remains ambiguous. The CDR3 is 13 amino acids. The germline CDR1 and CDR2 sequences are SGHRS and YFSETQ. Between the trimmed V and J ends, which lost 5 bases and 1 base, there was a span of 10 bases. CDR3 sequence: CASSSSSSYEQYF. The DNA for the CDR3 is TGCGCCAGCAGTTCGAGTTCATCCTACGAGCAGTACTTC. The full variable domain, rest sourced from reference TRBV5-1 and TRBJ2-7, is KAGVTQTPRYLIKTRGQQVTLSCSPISGHRSVSWYQQTPGQGLQFLFEYFSETQRNKGNFPGRFSGRQFSNSRSEMNVSTLELGDSALYLCASSSSSSYEQYFGPGTRLTVT.

The chain recombines TRBV27 with TRBJ1-2, with D possibly TRBD1 on 5 matching bases. Germline V gene lookup returns CDR1 MNHEY and CDR2 SMNVEV (reference sequence). V lost 5 bases and J 1 base, leaving 5 bases between the germline ends. The CDR3 loop spans 12 amino acids. The CDR3 here is CASSGGNYGYTF. The CDR3 nucleotides are TGTGCCAGCAGTGGGGGTAACTATGGCTACACCTTC.

The chain combines TRBV5-6 with TRBJ2-1; 8 bases are a match to TRBD1. CDR1 and CDR2 (germline): SGHDT, YYEEEE. V was clipped by 4 bases and J by 6 bases; unmatched bases: 3. This CDR3 is 13 amino acids long. The CDR3 spells CASSGQGPNEQFF. CDR3 DNA sequence: TGTGCCAGCAGCGGACAGGGCCCCAATGAGCAGTTCTTC.

This chain joins TRBV27 and TRBJ1-3, with TRBD1 as a possible D gene (5 bases). There are 16 residues in the CDR3. CDR1 and CDR2 from the germline V gene are MNHEY and SMNVEV (reference sequence). V was cut by 5 bases and J by 0 bases, with 14 bases left in between. In DNA form, the CDR3 reads TGTGCCAGCAGTCTCCGGGGGGACCACTCTGGAAACACCATATATTTT. Translation gives CASSLRGDHSGNTIYF.

The rearrangement uses TRBV4-1 and TRBJ2-1; D is undetermined. The CDR3 totals 13 residues. V lost 4 bases and J 5 bases, leaving 9 bases between the germline ends. The V gene's germline CDR1 is MGHRA and CDR2 YSYEKL. CDR3 nucleotides: TGCGCCAGCAGCCCTTATGCGGACAATGAGCAGTTCTTC. It translates to CASSPYADNEQFF.

This chain joins TRBV2 and TRBJ2-3; the match to TRBD2 covers 7 bases. There are 14 residues in the CDR3. The germline V gene encodes CDR1 SNHLY and CDR2 FYNNEI. With 4 bases clipped from V and 4 bases from J, the junction kept 5 bases outside the gene matches. This CDR3 is CASSAMTSSDTQYF. As DNA, the CDR3 is TGTGCCAGCAGTGCCATGACTAGCTCAGATACGCAGTATTTT.

The chain couples TRBV28 to TRBJ2-7; D may be TRBD1 or TRBD2 (5 bases each). The CDR3 runs to 16 residues. V gave up 7 bases and J gave up 6 bases, with 25 bases separating them. Germline V gene lookup returns CDR1 MDHEN and CDR2 SYDVKM. The CDR3 region is CASTEIRGQPAIEQYF. The CDR3 DNA follows: TGTGCCAGCACCGAAATTCGGGGCCAACCCGCTATCGAGCAGTACTTC.

This sequence joins TRBV10-2 and TRBJ1-2; 8 bases line up with TRBD1. There are 14 residues in the CDR3. The junction had 3 bases not matched to a gene; V was cut back by 0 bases and J by 6 bases. Germline CDR1 reads WSHSY; CDR2 reads SAAADI. This chain's CDR3 is CASSESTGADGYTF. The DNA of the CDR3 is TGCGCCAGCAGTGAGTCGACAGGGGCAGATGGCTACACCTTC.

The V gene is TRBV6-5, the J gene TRBJ2-7; no definite D call. The V end was cut by 2 bases, the J end by 3 bases, with 8 bases between. CDR3 length equals 13 residues. Germline CDR1 MNHEY, CDR2 SVGAGI. The CDR3 sequence: CASSYNINYEQYF. The CDR3 DNA reads as TGTGCCAGCAGTTACAACATCAACTACGAGCAGTACTTC.